These 16 T cell receptor beta chains came from one sample sequenced in a study of T cell responses to AZD1222 COVID-19 vaccine. Sequenced by immunoSEQ multiplex PCR; TCRdb stores in-frame clones only, minus some. Of 110,000 or so clones listed, 75% to 95% are singletons. Sequencing was performed on peripheral blood, taken 28 days after the second dose of the MenACWY control vaccine. The receptors stem from an adult who received the MenACWY meningococcal vaccine as a control.

V is TRBV28 and J is TRBJ1-4, with D possibly being TRBD1 (6 bases). V was shortened by 6 bases and J by 0 bases, with 20 bases between the two germline ends. Germline-derived CDR1 and CDR2 are MDHEN and SYDVKM. CDR3 length equals 18 residues. The CDR3 loop reads CASSAFPGTPTTNEKLFF. The CDR3, as DNA: TGTGCCAGCAGCGCGTTTCCCGGGACACCCACAACTAATGAAAAACTGTTTTTT.

V gene TRBV6-5 combines with J gene TRBJ2-3; D is unresolved. The CDR3 loop spans 16 amino acids. Germline assignment: CDR1 MNHEY and CDR2 SVGAGI. Deletions cut 2 bases from V and 1 base from J, with 13 bases between. CDR3 sequence reads: CASSYLGNYRTDTQYF. Here the CDR3 DNA reads TGTGCCAGCAGTTACCTGGGGAATTATCGCACAGATACGCAGTATTTT.

The chain recombines TRBV5-1 with TRBJ2-2; TRBD1 is a possible D gene (5 bases). V was clipped by 4 bases and J by 5 bases, with 15 bases between them. The length of the CDR3 is 15 residues. Germline CDR1 SGHRS, CDR2 YFSETQ. CDR3 coding DNA: TGCGCCAGCAGCACAGGTGGGCTGGGGACCGGGGAGCTGTTTTTT. It is translated as CASSTGGLGTGELFF.

This chain uses TRBV28 with TRBJ1-2; the match to TRBD1 covers 7 bases. This CDR3 comprises 11 residues. After removal of 7 bases from V and 4 bases from J, the junction contained 0 bases not matched to a gene. Per the germline V gene, CDR1 is MDHEN and CDR2 is SYDVKM. This CDR3 reads CASTGGYGYTF. The CDR3 DNA sequence: TGTGCCAGCACAGGGGGCTATGGCTACACCTTC.

This clone has a handful of counts. The chain uses TRBV28 and TRBJ1-4; 7 bases align to TRBD1. The V gene end was trimmed by 4 bases and the J gene end by 4 bases; junction bases not matched to a gene: 3. The CDR3 is 14 residues long. CDR1 MDHEN and CDR2 SYDVKM come from the germline V gene. CDR3 bases: TGTGCCAGCAGTTATACAGGGGATAATGAAAAACTGTTTTTT. The encoded protein is CASSYTGDNEKLFF.

The chain is built from TRBV30 and TRBJ2-7; TRBD1 aligns across 8 bases. The CDR3 covers 17 residues. Germline V CDR1 and CDR2: GTSNPN, SVGIG (reference sequence). The CDR3 bases are TGTGCCTGGAGTGGGGCCAGACATGTGGGCAGGGGGCTCTCTTGGAACGTC. It specifies CAWSGARHVGRGLSWNV.

This chain uses TRBV11-2 with TRBJ1-1; 7 bases align to TRBD1. V lost 3 bases and J lost 2; bases outside the gene matches: 6. The CDR3 totals 15 residues. Germline CDR1 and CDR2: SGHAT and FQNNGV. The CDR3 protein is CASSFSGGRNTEAFF. The CDR3 DNA is TGTGCCAGCAGCTTCTCAGGGGGTAGAAACACTGAAGCTTTCTTT.

This chain joins TRBV10-3 and TRBJ1-1; D perhaps matches TRBD1 (5 bases). The V gene lost 1 base and the J gene lost 5 bases, with 11 bases spanning the gap. There are 14 residues in the CDR3. The germline CDR1 and CDR2 sequences are ENHRY and SYGVKD. CDR3 coding DNA: TGTGCCATCAGTGAGTACGGGGCGCAAACTGAAGCTTTCTTT. It is translated as CAISEYGAQTEAFF.

As regards this clone: Other DNA variants within this sample encode the same CDR3. This rearrangement joins TRBV9 to TRBJ1-6; D gene uncertain. Trimming removed 0 bases from V and 6 bases from J, with 4 bases in between. From germline, CDR1 is SGDLS and CDR2 YYNGEE. This CDR3 has 13 residues. In DNA form, the CDR3 reads TGTGCCAGCAGCGTAGCCGGTAATTCACCCCTCCACTTT. This translates into CASSVAGNSPLHF.

The chain links TRBV5-1 to TRBJ2-1; D not certain. The CDR3 runs 15 residues. Between the trimmed V and J ends, which lost 1 base and 0 bases, there was a span of 8 bases. Germline V gives CDR1 SGHRS, CDR2 YFSETQ. In DNA, the CDR3 is TGCGCCAGCAGCTTGACGGATAACTCCTACAATGAGCAGTTCTTC. As protein: CASSLTDNSYNEQFF. Full variable domain (rest looked up from reference TRBV5-1 and TRBJ2-1): KAGVTQTPRYLIKTRGQQVTLSCSPISGHRSVSWYQQTPGQGLQFLFEYFSETQRNKGNFPGRFSGRQFSNSRSEMNVSTLELGDSALYLCASSLTDNSYNEQFFGPGTRLTVL.

This clone was found a few times. This sample includes further DNA sequences coding for the same CDR3. The chain carries TRBV7-3 and TRBJ2-2; D perhaps matches TRBD2 (6 bases). This CDR3 is built from 14 residues. The germline V and J ends were trimmed by 1 base and 5 bases, with 8 bases remaining between them. Germline V gene sequence: CDR1 SGHTA, CDR2 FQGTGA. CDR3 in amino acids: CASSLSGNTGELFF. CDR3 DNA: TGTGCCAGCAGCTTAAGCGGGAATACCGGGGAGCTGTTTTTT.

The V call is TRBV6-1, the J call TRBJ2-7; D is ambiguous. This CDR3 comprises 11 residues. Trimming stripped 6 bases from V and 6 bases from J, with 9 bases between. CDR1 is MNHNS, CDR2 SASEGT, per germline. CDR3: CASRSSREQYF. CDR3 sequence (DNA): TGTGCCAGCAGGTCCTCCCGCGAGCAGTACTTC.

V usage is TRBV9 and J usage is TRBJ1-4, with unresolved D. With 4 bases removed from V and 8 bases from J, the gap between germline ends came to 15 bases. Germline loops: CDR1 SGDLS, CDR2 YYNGEE. CDR3 length: 14 residues. The CDR3 loop reads CASSSLREGEKLFF. Here the CDR3 DNA reads TGTGCCAGCAGCTCCCTACGGGAAGGCGAAAAACTGTTTTTT.

The chain is built from TRBV15 and TRBJ2-4; D gene uncertain. The CDR3 loop spans 16 amino acids. The V end lost 6 bases, the J end lost 2 bases, and 17 bases lay between the germline ends. Germline lookup yields CDR1 LNHNV and CDR2 YYDKDF (reference sequence). For the CDR3, the DNA is TGTGCCACCAGTCCTTCCGCCCCTGGGACCAAAAACATTCAGTACTTC. This translates into CATSPSAPGTKNIQYF.

The V and J genes are TRBV7-2 and TRBJ1-1; TRBD1 might be the D (6 bases). Per the germline V gene, CDR1 is SGHTA and CDR2 is FQGNSA. The CDR3 has 14 amino acids. V was shortened by 4 bases and J by 2 bases, with 11 bases between the two germline ends. CDR3 bases: TGTGCCAGCAGCTATCAGGGGCGAAACACTGAAGCTTTCTTT. Amino acid sequence: CASSYQGRNTEAFF.

The chain's CDR3 is CASSLPLDTQYF. Written as DNA, the CDR3 is TGTGCCAGCAGCCTCCCCTTAGATACGCAGTATTTT. The genes are TRBV7-2 and TRBJ2-3; D unclear. Trimming took 5 bases from V and 5 from J, leaving 8 bases between them. The length of the CDR3 is 12 residues. Germline V lookup: CDR1 SGHTA, CDR2 FQGNSA.